This T cell receptor (beta chain) was sequenced in a study of identical twins. Study-wide findings and caveats: There were fewer insertions in abundant cord blood beta clonotypes, but memory repertoires showed no such pattern.

MiXCR, run by TCRdb on the 5' RACE reads, gives a single entry per CDR3 protein. The sample lists 400,000 to 550,000 distinct CDR3 sequences; around 20% were seen once. This clonotype was seen at least ten times. The target antigen is unknown. V was pared by 5 bases and J by 5 bases, with 10 bases of the junction left unmatched. The CDR3 has 15 amino acids. Germline V gene lookup returns CDR1 SGDLS and CDR2 YYNGEE. These data also featured in a second study, about T cells expressing NK-cell markers. That source adds: Seven of eight sequenced donors tested HCMV-seropositive; one tested seronegative. Top CD8+ clonotypes included the dominant CD3+CD56+NKG2C+ clonotypes in 5 or 6 donors.

The sequencing sample was made of CD4+ T cells sorted from blood. The chain is built from TRBV9 and TRBJ2-1; 7 bases agree with TRBD2. The clonotype originates from a woman aged 18-30 years in good health. CDR3 sequence reads: CASRKDTGTNNEQFF. As DNA, the CDR3 is TGTGCCAGCAGGAAAGATACCGGGACTAACAATGAGCAGTTCTTC.